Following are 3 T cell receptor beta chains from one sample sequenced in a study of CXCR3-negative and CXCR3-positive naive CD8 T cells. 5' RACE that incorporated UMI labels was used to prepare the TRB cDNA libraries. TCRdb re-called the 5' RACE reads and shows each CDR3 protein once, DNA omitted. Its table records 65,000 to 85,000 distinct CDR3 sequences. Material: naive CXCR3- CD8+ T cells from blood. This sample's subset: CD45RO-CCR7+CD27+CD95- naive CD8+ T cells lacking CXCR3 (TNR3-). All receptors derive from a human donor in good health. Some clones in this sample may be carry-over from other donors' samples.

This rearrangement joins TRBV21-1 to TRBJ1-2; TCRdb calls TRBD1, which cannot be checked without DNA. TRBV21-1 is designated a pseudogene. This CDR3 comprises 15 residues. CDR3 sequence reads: CASSRGTDDEYGYTF.

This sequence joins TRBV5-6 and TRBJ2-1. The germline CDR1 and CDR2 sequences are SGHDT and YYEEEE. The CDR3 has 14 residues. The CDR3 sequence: CASILDGAYNEQFF. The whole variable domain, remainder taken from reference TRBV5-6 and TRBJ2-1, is DAGVTQSPTHLIKTRGQQVTLRCSPKSGHDTVSWYQQALGQGPQFIFQYYEEEERQRGNFPDRFSGHQFPNYSSELNVNALLLGDSALYLCASILDGAYNEQFFGPGTRLTVL.

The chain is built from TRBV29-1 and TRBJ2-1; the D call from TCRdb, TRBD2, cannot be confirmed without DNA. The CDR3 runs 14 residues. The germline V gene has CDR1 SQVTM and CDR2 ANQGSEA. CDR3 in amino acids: CSGDLAFPYNEQFF.